These 19 T cell receptor beta chains originate from one sample sequenced in a study of cytomegalovirus exposure and HLA in healthy donors. Primers included in the PCR were 60 Vbeta and 13 Jbeta primers. Assay: immunoSEQ multiplex PCR; the TCRdb copy retains only in-frame clones and omits some. The sample carries fewer than 55,000 clones, about 71% recorded once. Input material: PBMCs. The receptors were gathered from a woman between 45 and 60 years old in good health and CMV-seropositive.

The chain carries TRBV5-8 and TRBJ2-1, with 7 bases aligning to TRBD1. In germline, CDR1 is SGHTS, CDR2 YDEGEE. With V trimmed by 4 bases and J by 3 bases, 4 bases remained unmatched. The CDR3 runs to 14 residues. The CDR3 here is CASSVGQSYNEQFF. In DNA, the CDR3 is TGTGCCAGCAGCGTGGGACAGAGCTACAATGAGCAGTTCTTC.

The chain employs TRBV19 and TRBJ2-7, with D hard to call. Trimming stripped 6 bases from V and 5 bases from J, with 11 bases between. The germline V gene has CDR1 LNHDA and CDR2 SQIVND (reference sequence). This CDR3 is 12 amino acids long. CDR3 protein: CASRSPRDEQYF. For the CDR3, the DNA is TGTGCCAGTAGGAGCCCTCGGGACGAGCAGTACTTC.

The chain has TRBV19 and TRBJ1-1; 8 bases map to TRBD1. There are 16 residues in the CDR3. Trimming removed 3 bases from V and 5 bases from J; junction bases left unmatched: 11. Germline V lookup: CDR1 LNHDA, CDR2 SQIVND (reference sequence). The CDR3: CASSMRQGARWTEAFF. CDR3 bases: TGTGCCAGTAGTATGCGGCAGGGGGCGCGTTGGACTGAAGCTTTCTTT.

This chain links TRBV28 with TRBJ2-3; D may be TRBD2 (6 bases). CDR3 size: 15 residues. Germline CDR1 and CDR2: MDHEN and SYDVKM. V dropped 4 bases and J dropped 5 bases, with 16 bases sitting between them. CDR3 sequence reads: CASSSSSVAGDTQYF. The DNA for the CDR3 is TGTGCCAGCAGTTCGTCTAGCGTAGCAGGAGATACGCAGTATTTT.

The V gene is TRBV28, the J gene TRBJ2-5, with 9 bases lining up with TRBD1. The germline V gene encodes CDR1 MDHEN and CDR2 SYDVKM. The CDR3 extends over 17 amino acids. J lost 4 bases, V lost 4 bases, and 13 bases had no gene match. CDR3 coding DNA: TGTGCCAGCAGTTCCCTACAGGGGGCCAGAATAGGAGAGACCCAGTACTTC. It translates to CASSSLQGARIGETQYF. The complete variable domain, with remaining parts taken from reference TRBV28 and TRBJ2-5, reads DVKVTQSSRYLVKRTGEKVFLECVQDMDHENMFWYRQDPGLGLRLIYFSYDVKMKEKGDIPEGYSVSREKKERFSLILESASTNQTSMYLCASSSLQGARIGETQYFGPGTRLLVL.

The chain carries TRBV28 and TRBJ2-3; D remains unclear. The germline V gene has CDR1 MDHEN and CDR2 SYDVKM. CDR3 length equals 12 residues. V was cut by 2 bases and J by 9 bases, with 9 bases left in between. The chain's CDR3 is CASSLDERTQYF. Here the CDR3 DNA reads TGTGCCAGCAGTTTAGATGAGAGGACGCAGTATTTT.

V usage is TRBV27 and J usage is TRBJ2-7; 8 nucleotides align to TRBD1. This CDR3 is built from 17 residues. Germline values: CDR1 MNHEY, CDR2 SMNVEV (reference sequence). The ends lost 6 bases at V and 5 bases at J; junction bases unmatched: 18. CDR3 DNA sequence: TGTGCCAGCAGACCCCCGCGGGACAGGTCTTTGGCGGACGAGCAGTACTTC. This encodes CASRPPRDRSLADEQYF.

This clone was recorded only once. The chain carries TRBV27 and TRBJ2-1, with TRBD2 matching 8 bases. This CDR3 region has 16 residues. CDR1 is MNHEY and CDR2 is SMNVEV in the germline V gene (reference sequence). The V gene end was trimmed by 6 bases and the J gene end by 7 bases; junction bases not matched to a gene: 14. The CDR3 sequence is CASSPPGLGVANEQFF. In DNA, the CDR3 is TGTGCCAGCAGCCCCCCGGGACTAGGAGTAGCAAATGAGCAGTTCTTC.

This clone was seen just once. The chain has TRBV7-9 and TRBJ2-5; TRBD2 matches 12 bases. The germline V gene has CDR1 SEHNR and CDR2 FQNEAQ (reference sequence). CDR3 length: 17 amino acids. Germline trimming cut 5 bases from V and 0 bases from J; bases unmatched to any gene: 7. The CDR3 here is CASSNILAGGYQETQYF. The CDR3 nucleotides are TGTGCCAGCAGCAACATTCTAGCGGGGGGGTACCAAGAGACCCAGTACTTC.

J is TRBJ1-2 and V is TRBV18; unclear D gene. Trimming removed 3 bases from V and 3 bases from J, with 11 bases in between. Germline CDR1 is KGHSH and CDR2 is LQKENI. The CDR3 runs 14 residues. The CDR3 sequence: CASSPDTVYYGYTF. In DNA form, the CDR3 reads TGTGCCAGCTCACCCGATACAGTCTACTATGGCTACACCTTC.

This chain uses TRBV6-1 with TRBJ2-2; D possibly corresponds to TRBD2 (6 bases). There are 19 residues in the CDR3. Germline V gene data show CDR1 as MNHNS and CDR2 as SASEGT. Trimming shortened V by 3 bases and J by 1 base, and 21 bases separated the two germline ends. CDR3 DNA: TGTGCCAGCAGTGAGACCGTTCTCGCGGGGCCAGAGAACACCGGGGAGCTGTTTTTT. Residues: CASSETVLAGPENTGELFF.

The V gene is TRBV4-2, the J gene TRBJ1-1, with a possible D match to TRBD1 (5 bases). The CDR3 runs to 13 residues. The germline gives CDR1 LGHNA, CDR2 YNFKEQ. The V end lost 2 bases, the J end lost 9 bases, and 13 bases lay between the germline ends. DNA for the CDR3: TGTGCCAGCAGCCAACGACGGGCGGGGCAAGCTTTCTTT. This encodes CASSQRRAGQAFF.

V gene TRBV5-1 combines with J gene TRBJ2-7; possible D gene TRBD2, 5 bases. Trimming pared 0 bases from V and 3 bases from J, leaving 7 bases between. This CDR3 spans 13 amino acids. Germline V gene sequence: CDR1 SGHRS, CDR2 YFSETQ. CDR3 protein: CASSLGTYYEQYF. The CDR3 DNA follows: TGCGCCAGCAGCTTGGGGACTTACTACGAGCAGTACTTC.

This chain connects TRBV7-2 to TRBJ2-1, with TRBD2 as a possible D gene (5 bases). The V and J ends lost 1 base and 4 bases respectively, with 5 bases between them. There are 13 residues in the CDR3. Germline V CDR1 and CDR2: SGHTA, FQGNSA. This CDR3 reads CASSLVAYNEQFF. As DNA, the CDR3 is TGTGCCAGCAGCTTAGTAGCGTACAATGAGCAGTTCTTC.

The chain uses TRBV7-3 and TRBJ2-3, with 8 bases identical to TRBD1. V dropped 4 bases and J dropped 2; count of bases not matched to a gene: 8. Per germline, CDR1 SGHTA and CDR2 FQGTGA. This CDR3 comprises 16 residues. CDR3 residues: CASSSTTGAFTDTQYF. CDR3 coding DNA: TGTGCCAGCAGCTCTACGACAGGGGCTTTCACAGATACGCAGTATTTT.

V is TRBV10-3 and J is TRBJ2-3; tentative D call: TRBD2 (6 bases). The CDR3 is 15 residues long. V was trimmed by 3 bases and J by 6 bases, leaving 16 bases between them. The germline V gene has CDR1 ENHRY and CDR2 SYGVKD. The CDR3 spells CAISESGARADTQYF. Written as DNA, the CDR3 is TGTGCCATCAGTGAATCGGGAGCGAGAGCGGATACGCAGTATTTT.

In this sample, this clone turned up once. The chain employs TRBV7-2 and TRBJ2-1, with a tentative D call TRBD2 (5 bases). This CDR3 comprises 17 residues. Germline V gives CDR1 SGHTA, CDR2 FQGNSA. V shed 4 bases and J shed 0 bases, with 16 bases lying between them. DNA for the CDR3: TGTGCCAGCAGCTCTCCCCGGACTGGTTCCTCCTACAATGAGCAGTTCTTC. It specifies CASSSPRTGSSYNEQFF.

The rearrangement uses TRBV12-5 and TRBJ1-1, with a tentative D call TRBD1 (6 bases). CDR1 is LGHNT and CDR2 is FRNRAP in the germline V gene. The V end was cut by 4 bases, the J end by 6 bases, with 12 bases between. The CDR3 sequence is 13 residues long. In DNA, the CDR3 is TGTGCTAGTGGTTCAGGGGCCTGGCCTGAAGCTTTCTTT. Protein sequence: CASGSGAWPEAFF.

This clone is a singleton in its sample. The chain joins TRBV5-1 to TRBJ1-6; D might be TRBD1 (6 bases). The CDR3 loop spans 13 amino acids. V was pared by 5 bases and J by 5 bases, with 8 bases between. Germline V gene lookup returns CDR1 SGHRS and CDR2 YFSETQ. Here the CDR3 DNA reads TGCGCCAGCAGGGCAGGGGATAATTCACCCCTCCACTTT. This sequence encodes CASRAGDNSPLHF.